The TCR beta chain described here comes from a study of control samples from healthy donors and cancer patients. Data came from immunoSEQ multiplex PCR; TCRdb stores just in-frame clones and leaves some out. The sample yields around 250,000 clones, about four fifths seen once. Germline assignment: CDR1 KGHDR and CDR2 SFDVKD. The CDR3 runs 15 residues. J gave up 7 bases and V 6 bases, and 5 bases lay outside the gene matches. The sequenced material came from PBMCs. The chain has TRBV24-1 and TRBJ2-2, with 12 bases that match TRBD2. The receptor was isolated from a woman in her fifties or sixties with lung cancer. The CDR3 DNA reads TGTGCCACCAGTACTAGCGGGAGGCTTGACGGGGAGCTGTTTTTT. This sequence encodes CATSTSGRLDGELFF.